These 32 T cell receptor beta chains originate from one sample sequenced in a study of blood T cells in healthy people across ages. A second PCR, run for 7 to 11 cycles, used a sample-barcoded 5' primer plus a J-beta primer mix. TCRdb independently ran MiXCR on the 5' RACE reads; one entry per CDR3 protein. The data contain 1.8 million or so distinct CDR3 sequences, more than 35% of them singletons. The sample consisted of blood. All receptors come from a human donor in good health.

The rearrangement joins TRBV4-3 to TRBJ1-1; D is undetermined. The CDR3 contains 18 residues. V lost 4 bases and J 1 base, leaving 22 bases between the germline ends. Germline lookup yields CDR1 LGHNA and CDR2 YSLEER. CDR3 in amino acids: CASSPVFGSEAGNTEAFF. CDR3 DNA sequence: TGCGCCAGCAGCCCGGTTTTCGGGTCCGAAGCGGGGAACACTGAAGCTTTCTTT.

This clonotype was picked up a small number of times. The chain recombines TRBV2 with TRBJ1-2; D might be TRBD1 (6 bases). Germline V gene data show CDR1 as SNHLY and CDR2 as FYNNEI. The V gene lost 6 bases and the J gene lost 5 bases, with 16 bases spanning the gap. This CDR3 comprises 14 residues. The CDR3 protein is CASSEMQGTYGYTF. As DNA, the CDR3 is TGTGCCAGCAGCGAAATGCAGGGGACATATGGCTACACCTTC.

This clonotype was recorded a few times. The V gene is TRBV6-5, the J gene TRBJ1-2, with D perhaps matching TRBD1 (5 bases). The germline CDR1 and CDR2 sequences are MNHEY and SVGAGI. V was clipped by 5 bases and J by 4 bases, with 14 bases between them. This CDR3 is 14 amino acids long. The CDR3 DNA is TGTGCCAGCAGTACAGGTCCCCTCGGCTATGGCTACACCTTC. This codes for CASSTGPLGYGYTF.

The table lists this clonotype with a count of one. Here the CDR3 DNA reads TGTGCCAGCAGCTCTGAGGTGGGCTCCTACAATGAGCAGTTCTTC. Translation: CASSSEVGSYNEQFF. V and J are TRBV7-2 and TRBJ2-1; D unresolved. The V end lost 4 bases, the J end lost 0 bases, and 10 bases lay between the germline ends. The CDR3 is 15 residues long. The germline gives CDR1 SGHTA, CDR2 FQGNSA.

This clonotype has a handful of counts. This chain uses TRBV29-1 with TRBJ2-7; TRBD1 or TRBD2 may be the D gene (5 bases each). The germline CDR1 and CDR2 sequences are SQVTM and ANQGSEA. The CDR3 totals 13 residues. V was shortened by 7 bases and J by 0 bases, with 13 bases between the two germline ends. The CDR3 sequence is CSAMGTGSYEQYF. The CDR3 coding sequence is TGCAGCGCCATGGGGACGGGCTCCTACGAGCAGTACTTC.

The chain recombines TRBV7-2 with TRBJ2-7; D gene unclear. The CDR3 has 12 amino acids. Trimming took 4 bases from V and 3 from J, leaving 7 bases between them. CDR1 is SGHTA and CDR2 is FQGNSA in the germline V gene. The CDR3 protein is CASSSYNYEQYF. CDR3 DNA sequence: TGTGCCAGCAGCTCCTATAACTACGAGCAGTACTTC.

The V call is TRBV20-1, the J call TRBJ1-5; no firm D call. Between the trimmed V and J ends, which lost 0 bases and 4 bases, there was a span of 13 bases. Per the germline V gene, CDR1 is DFQATT and CDR2 is SNEGSKA (reference sequence). CDR3 length equals 15 residues. The CDR3 reads CSARDRSKLNQPQHF. The CDR3 nucleotides read TGCAGTGCTAGAGATAGGAGCAAGTTAAATCAGCCCCAGCATTTT.

In its sample, this clonotype was seen a few times. The V gene is TRBV29-1, the J gene TRBJ1-2; 7 bases map to TRBD1. V lost 0 bases, J lost 2 bases, and 9 bases stayed unmatched. This CDR3 is built from 16 residues. Germline CDR1 reads SQVTM; CDR2 reads ANQGSEA. CDR3 protein: CSVEDGGYRGNYGYTF. CDR3 nucleotide sequence: TGCAGCGTTGAAGATGGGGGATACAGGGGCAACTATGGCTACACCTTC.

The table lists this clonotype with a few counts. This chain connects TRBV20-1 to TRBJ2-3; weak D call: TRBD2 (6 bases). Germline CDR1 reads DFQATT; CDR2 reads SNEGSKA (reference sequence). The V end was cut by 4 bases, the J end by 0 bases, with 14 bases between. There are 15 residues in the CDR3. CDR3 in amino acids: CSANAGGASTDTQYF. CDR3 DNA: TGCAGTGCTAACGCCGGGGGAGCTAGCACAGATACGCAGTATTTT.

The chain recombines TRBV6-5 with TRBJ2-4; weak D call: TRBD1 (6 bases). The V end lost 6 bases, the J end lost 8 bases, and 11 bases lay between the germline ends. The CDR3 contains 12 residues. Germline loops: CDR1 MNHEY, CDR2 SVGAGI. This CDR3 is CASRSEGDIQYF. In nucleotides, the CDR3 is TGTGCCAGCAGATCCGAGGGGGACATTCAGTACTTC.

This clonotype was seen only a few times. The rearrangement joins TRBV4-3 to TRBJ2-3, with 7 bases identical to TRBD2. This CDR3 is built from 16 residues. Germline V gives CDR1 LGHNA, CDR2 YSLEER. V dropped 0 bases and J dropped 0; count of bases not matched to a gene: 3. DNA of the CDR3: TGCGCCAGCAGCCAAGAGAAGGGACTAAGCACAGATACGCAGTATTTT. It specifies CASSQEKGLSTDTQYF.

The V gene is TRBV4-2, the J gene TRBJ2-3, with 10 bases matching TRBD2. Trimming removed 4 bases from V and 2 bases from J; junction bases left unmatched: 6. Per germline, CDR1 LGHNA and CDR2 YNFKEQ. The CDR3 runs to 16 residues. The CDR3 bases are TGTGCCAGCAGCCTCCTAAGCGGGGGGGACACAGATACGCAGTATTTT. This translates into CASSLLSGGDTDTQYF.

This clonotype was counted ten times or more. The rearrangement uses TRBV7-3 and TRBJ1-5; possibly TRBD1 for D (6 bases). Deletions cut 5 bases from V and 5 bases from J, with 10 bases between. Germline-derived CDR1 and CDR2 are SGHTA and FQGTGA. This CDR3 region has 13 residues. The CDR3 nucleotides read TGTGCCAGCAGCCTTAACAGGGATCAGCCCCAGCATTTT. Translating gives CASSLNRDQPQHF.

The V and J genes are TRBV16 and TRBJ1-5; D unresolved. In germline, CDR1 is KGHSY, CDR2 FQNENV. The CDR3 consists of 14 residues. V gave up 0 bases and J gave up 7 bases, with 10 bases separating them. The CDR3 is CASSQSAGLQPQHF. CDR3 bases: TGTGCCAGCAGCCAATCCGCCGGCTTACAGCCCCAGCATTTT.

V and J are TRBV15 and TRBJ1-6; no clear D gene. CDR3 length: 12 residues. Deletions cut 1 base from V and 7 bases from J, with 2 bases between. The germline V gene has CDR1 LNHNV and CDR2 YYDKDF (reference sequence). This CDR3 is CATSRVNSPLHF. In nucleotides, the CDR3 is TGTGCCACCAGCAGAGTGAATTCACCCCTCCACTTT. Full variable domain (rest looked up from reference TRBV15 and TRBJ1-6): DAMVIQNPRYQVTQFGKPVTLSCSQTLNHNVMYWYQQKSSQAPKLLFHYYDKDFNNEADTPDNFQSRRPNTSFCFLDIRSPGLGDTAMYLCATSRVNSPLHFGNGTRLTVT.

This clonotype was counted between two and nine times. The CDR3 DNA reads TGCGCCAGCAGCCAAGATCGTGGCAGGTTTAACTCTGGGGCCAACGTCCTGACTTTC. This sequence encodes CASSQDRGRFNSGANVLTF. The chain uses TRBV4-3 and TRBJ2-6; D not certain. V was clipped by 0 bases and J by 0 bases, with 15 bases between them. CDR1 LGHNA and CDR2 YSLEER come from the germline V gene. The CDR3 loop spans 19 amino acids.

This sequence joins TRBV10-3 and TRBJ2-3; D might be TRBD1 (5 bases). Per the germline V gene, CDR1 is ENHRY and CDR2 is SYGVKD. The CDR3 spans 14 residues. The ends were cut back, 6 bases at V and 3 bases at J, with 13 bases in the middle. The CDR3 coding sequence is TGTGCCATCAGGGTATCAGGGTTTACAGATACGCAGTATTTT. Translation gives CAIRVSGFTDTQYF.

This clonotype appeared a few times. The chain recombines TRBV7-9 with TRBJ2-1; TRBD2 might be the D (5 bases). V dropped 5 bases and J dropped 8 bases, with 16 bases sitting between them. The CDR3 is 14 amino acids. CDR1 and CDR2 from the germline V gene are SEHNR and FQNEAQ (reference sequence). The CDR3 sequence is CASSIWSPRDEQFF. As DNA, the CDR3 is TGTGCCAGCAGCATTTGGTCCCCGCGGGATGAGCAGTTCTTC.

In this sample, this clonotype turned up a few times. The J gene is TRBJ2-5, the V gene TRBV10-3; unclear D gene. In germline, CDR1 is ENHRY, CDR2 SYGVKD. The CDR3 spans 14 residues. Trimming pared 7 bases from V and 0 bases from J, leaving 12 bases between. This CDR3 reads CAIKIDTNQETQYF. The CDR3 DNA is TGTGCCATCAAGATAGACACGAACCAAGAGACCCAGTACTTC.

The V call is TRBV5-1, the J call TRBJ1-1; 9 bases are a match to TRBD1. The trim removed 3 bases at V and 4 bases at J, leaving 7 bases unmatched. Germline CDR1 SGHRS, CDR2 YFSETQ. CDR3 size: 15 residues. Here the CDR3 reads CASSSSGTGSTEAFF. The CDR3 nucleotides are TGCGCCAGCAGCTCGTCCGGGACAGGGTCCACTGAAGCTTTCTTT.

The rearrangement uses TRBV6-2 or TRBV6-3 and TRBJ2-1; 10 bases are shared with TRBD2. Germline trimming cut 0 bases from V and 6 bases from J; bases unmatched to any gene: 2. This CDR3 is built from 15 residues. CDR1 is MNHEY, CDR2 SVGEGT, per germline. The CDR3, as DNA: TGTGCCAGCAGTTACTCTAGCGGGGGGCTCAATGAGCAGTTCTTC. Encoded protein: CASSYSSGGLNEQFF.

The chain joins TRBV7-2 to TRBJ1-4; possible D gene TRBD1, 6 bases. V lost 3 bases and J lost 7, with 12 bases in between. CDR1 and CDR2 (germline): SGHTA, FQGNSA. This CDR3 contains 14 residues. The CDR3 is CASSLGGGREKLFF. The CDR3 DNA is TGTGCCAGCAGCTTGGGTGGGGGCCGTGAAAAACTGTTTTTT.

The V call is TRBV12-3 or TRBV12-4, the J call TRBJ2-1, with D perhaps TRBD1 or TRBD2 (7 bases each). Deletions cut 7 bases from V and 10 bases from J, with 20 bases between. The CDR3 consists of 14 residues. CDR3 bases: TGTGCCAGCACCTGGGGAGGGGGCAACTACGAGCAGTTCTTC. Its translation: CASTWGGGNYEQFF.

The rearrangement joins TRBV24-1 to TRBJ1-1; D remains unclear. The CDR3 contains 13 residues. V was cut by 4 bases and J by 3 bases, with 8 bases left in between. Germline CDR1 is KGHDR and CDR2 is SFDVKD. CDR3 coding DNA: TGTGCCACCAGTGACTCCAAATACACTGAAGCTTTCTTT. This gives the protein CATSDSKYTEAFF.

This sequence joins TRBV15 and TRBJ2-3; perhaps TRBD1 as D (6 bases). The germline V gene has CDR1 LNHNV and CDR2 YYDKDF (reference sequence). The V and J ends lost 3 bases and 5 bases respectively, with 15 bases between them. There are 15 residues in the CDR3. Written as DNA, the CDR3 is TGTGCCACCAGCAGGGAAACAGGGTGGGGAGATACGCAGTATTTT. Translating gives CATSRETGWGDTQYF.

The chain carries TRBV6-5 and TRBJ1-1; D is undetermined. V gave up 5 bases and J gave up 2 bases, with 12 bases separating them. The CDR3 is 14 residues long. Per the germline V gene, CDR1 is MNHEY and CDR2 is SVGAGI. CDR3 nucleotide sequence: TGTGCCAGCAGTGATACAGCGGATAACACTGAAGCTTTCTTT. Amino acid sequence: CASSDTADNTEAFF.

The chain recombines TRBV6-2 or TRBV6-3 with TRBJ2-5; TRBD2 is a possible D gene (5 bases). Germline-derived CDR1 and CDR2 are MNHEY and SVGEGT. V gave up 7 bases and J gave up 2 bases, with 11 bases separating them. The CDR3 has 13 amino acids. Here the CDR3 reads CASTPWEQETQYF. The DNA for the CDR3 is TGTGCCAGCACTCCTTGGGAGCAAGAGACCCAGTACTTC.

The rearrangement links TRBV2 to TRBJ1-4, with 9 positions matching TRBD1. Germline V gives CDR1 SNHLY, CDR2 FYNNEI. V trimming: 5 bases; J trimming: 8 bases; junction bases outside the gene matches: 6. The CDR3 loop spans 14 amino acids. The CDR3 DNA reads TGTGCCAGCAGTCGCGACAGGGGGGTCGAAAAACTGTTTTTT. Translated: CASSRDRGVEKLFF.

With respect to this clonotype: This may be a read error, as it is one base from a much larger clone. V usage is TRBV4-3 and J usage is TRBJ1-6, with D possibly being TRBD1 (5 bases). Trimming pared 3 bases from V and 7 bases from J, leaving 13 bases between. CDR3 length: 15 residues. Germline CDR1 is LGHNA and CDR2 is YSLEER. CDR3 sequence reads: CASSHSGAGNSPLHF. CDR3 coding DNA: TGCGCCAGCAGCCATTCCGGGGCAGGGAATTCACCCCTCCACTTT.

This chain links TRBV20-1 with TRBJ1-4; possible D gene TRBD1, 5 bases. Per germline, CDR1 DFQATT and CDR2 SNEGSKA (reference sequence). The CDR3 has 14 amino acids. Trimming shortened V by 5 bases and J by 8 bases, and 18 bases separated the two germline ends. The CDR3 is CSAFLGGGREKLFF. As DNA, the CDR3 is TGCAGTGCTTTCCTTGGGGGTGGTAGAGAAAAACTGTTTTTT.

This clonotype was seen more than once but under ten times. This chain uses TRBV6-5 with TRBJ1-1, with TRBD1 matching 9 bases. CDR1 is MNHEY and CDR2 is SVGAGI in the germline V gene. The length of the CDR3 is 14 residues. Unmatched junction bases numbered 12, after V lost 5 bases and J lost 11 bases. The CDR3 reads CASSTGQGPSGAFF. The CDR3 region has the DNA TGTGCCAGCAGTACGGGACAGGGACCTTCTGGCGCTTTCTTT.

This clonotype showed up just a few times. The rearrangement links TRBV9 to TRBJ1-2; D remains ambiguous. Trimming took 0 bases from V and 8 from J, leaving 8 bases between them. CDR3 length equals 12 residues. Germline CDR1 SGDLS, CDR2 YYNGEE. Here the CDR3 DNA reads TGTGCCAGCAGCGTAGAGGTGGGAGGCTACACCTTC. Amino acid sequence: CASSVEVGGYTF. Full variable domain (missing parts from reference TRBV9 and TRBJ1-2): DSGVTQTPKHLITATGQRVTLRCSPRSGDLSVYWYQQSLDQGLQFLIQYYNGEERAKGNILERFSAQQFPDLHSELNLSSLELGDSALYFCASSVEVGGYTFGSGTRLTVV.